One and the same sample provided the 25 T cell receptor beta chains below, sequenced in a study of vaccination effects on CD4 cells after COVID-19. Ahead of sequencing, the ViraFEST assay grew antigen-specific CD4+ T cells using viral peptide pools. Isolation of CD4+ T cells took place after about nine days of culture. None of the vaccinated had previously contracted SARS-CoV-2, and their nucleocapsid antibodies tested negative. The method was immunoSEQ multiplex PCR; TCRdb's version includes in-frame clones alone and lacks a portion of them. The table lists 50,000 to 65,000 clones, 75% to 85% of them singletons. No antigen has been identified for these receptors. The sample was CD4+ T cells from PBMCs cultured with HCoV-OC43 spike peptides, taken before COVID-19 vaccination. The subset denotes: HCoV-OC43 spike overlapping peptide pool stimulation. These receptor sequences come from a human donor who received a COVID-19 vaccine.

The rearrangement joins TRBV4-3 to TRBJ1-2; no clear D. Germline V gene lookup returns CDR1 LGHNA and CDR2 YSLEER. V was cut by 0 bases and J by 4 bases, with 12 bases left in between. There are 15 residues in the CDR3. CDR3 protein: CASSQDLSGSYGYTF. Written as DNA, the CDR3 is TGCGCCAGCAGCCAAGATCTATCAGGAAGCTATGGCTACACCTTC.

The gene calls are TRBV6-6 and TRBJ1-5, with D possibly being TRBD1 (6 bases). CDR3 size: 14 residues. Germline V gene sequence: CDR1 MNHNY, CDR2 SVGAGI (reference sequence). Trimming stripped 5 bases from V and 1 base from J, with 9 bases between. The CDR3 is CASSRDRSNQPQHF. The CDR3 DNA follows: TGTGCCAGCAGTAGAGACAGGAGCAATCAGCCCCAGCATTTT.

A single count supports this clone. The chain joins TRBV5-1 to TRBJ2-3; TRBD1 agrees at 10 bases. CDR3 length: 15 residues. From germline, CDR1 is SGHRS and CDR2 YFSETQ. Unmatched junction bases numbered 7, after V lost 6 bases and J lost 3 bases. The CDR3 protein is CASKTDRGRTDTQYF. In DNA form, the CDR3 reads TGCGCCAGCAAGACGGACAGGGGGAGGACAGATACGCAGTATTTT.

This chain joins TRBV5-1 and TRBJ2-3; D remains unclear. V was cut by 5 bases and J by 2 bases, with 12 bases left in between. The CDR3 spans 14 residues. Germline-derived CDR1 and CDR2 are SGHRS and YFSETQ. The CDR3 sequence: CASSPGASTDTQYF. CDR3 DNA: TGCGCCAGCAGTCCTGGAGCCTCCACAGATACGCAGTATTTT.

Concerning this clone itself: This sample includes further DNA sequences coding for the same CDR3. V and J are TRBV5-1 and TRBJ2-5, with 11 nucleotides matching TRBD2. CDR1 SGHRS and CDR2 YFSETQ come from the germline V gene. With 4 bases clipped from V and 4 bases from J, the junction kept 6 bases outside the gene matches. The CDR3 is 15 amino acids. CDR3 residues: CASSLTSGEGETQYF. The DNA of the CDR3 is TGCGCCAGCAGCCTGACTAGCGGGGAAGGAGAGACCCAGTACTTC.

This clone has just a few counts. This chain connects TRBV23-1 to TRBJ2-3; D might be TRBD1 (6 bases). TRBV23-1 counts as an open reading frame of uncertain function. Trimming left V 6 bases short and J 0 bases short, with 13 bases between. This CDR3 spans 15 amino acids. The CDR3 bases are TGCGCCAGCAGCAACCAGGGGCTTAGCACAGATACGCAGTATTTT. Its protein is CASSNQGLSTDTQYF.

The chain's CDR3 is CATSDSRTTDTQYF. CDR3 nucleotides: TGTGCCACCAGTGATTCCCGGACCACAGATACGCAGTATTTT. The rearrangement joins TRBV24-1 to TRBJ2-3; D ambiguous. CDR1 is KGHDR and CDR2 is SFDVKD in the germline V gene. The germline V and J ends were trimmed by 2 bases and 2 bases, with 7 bases remaining between them. The CDR3 has 14 residues.

This clone was counted a few times. DNA for the CDR3: TGTGCCAGCAGTAGGAACAGGAAAGATAATGAAAAACTGTTTTTT. Protein product: CASSRNRKDNEKLFF. The chain couples TRBV2 to TRBJ1-4; D is possibly TRBD1 (5 bases). This CDR3 contains 15 residues. Germline V CDR1 and CDR2: SNHLY, FYNNEI. V lost 5 bases and J 4 bases, leaving 14 bases between the germline ends.

In this sample, this clone turned up a few times. The chain employs TRBV28 and TRBJ2-7, with unresolved D. Germline V gene lookup returns CDR1 MDHEN and CDR2 SYDVKM. The CDR3 runs 13 residues. V was pared by 6 bases and J by 3 bases, with 12 bases between. The CDR3 sequence: CASRTSSSYEQYV. In DNA, the CDR3 is TGTGCCAGCAGAACCTCAAGTAGCTACGAGCAGTACGTC.

The CDR3, as DNA: TGCGCCAGCAGTGGGACAGCAAATGAAAAACTGTTTTTT. Translation gives CASSGTANEKLFF. This rearrangement joins TRBV5-1 to TRBJ1-4, with 7 nucleotides matching TRBD1. J gave up 5 bases and V 5 bases, and 3 bases lay outside the gene matches. The CDR3 runs 13 residues. Germline V gives CDR1 SGHRS, CDR2 YFSETQ.

V usage is TRBV3-1 (or the pseudogene TRBV3-2) and J usage is TRBJ2-7; D uncertain. Looked up from germline, CDR1 is LGHDT and CDR2 is YNNKEL (reference sequence). The V gene lost 3 bases and the J gene lost 8 bases, with 14 bases spanning the gap. This CDR3 has 13 amino acids. The CDR3 DNA reads as TGTGCCAGCAGCCATGAGCAATGGACGCAGCAGTACGTC. Translating it yields CASSHEQWTQQYV.

The chain joins TRBV29-1 to TRBJ2-6; D call uncertain. The CDR3 sequence is 14 residues long. CDR1 is SQVTM and CDR2 is ANQGSEA in the germline V gene. Trimming left V 3 bases short and J 0 bases short, with 6 bases between. This CDR3 is CSVDQSSGANVLTF. The CDR3 region has the DNA TGCAGCGTTGACCAGAGCTCTGGGGCCAACGTCCTGACTTTC. Supplemented by reference TRBV29-1 and TRBJ2-6, the full variable domain reads SAVISQKPSRDICQRGTSLTIQCQVDSQVTMMFWYRQQPGQSLTLIATANQGSEATYESGFVIDKFPISRPNLTFSTLTVSNMSPEDSSIYLCSVDQSSGANVLTFGAGSRLTVL.

The chain recombines TRBV6-2 or TRBV6-3 with TRBJ1-1; no clear D. Germline CDR1 MNHEY, CDR2 SVGEGT. The CDR3 is 14 residues long. Trimming left V 5 bases short and J 1 base short, with 11 bases between. The CDR3 loop is CASSGFLGNTEAFF. The CDR3 DNA reads TGTGCCAGCAGTGGCTTTTTGGGGAACACTGAAGCTTTCTTT.

The count of this clone is one. V gene TRBV4-3 combines with J gene TRBJ2-3; no clear D gene. The germline V gene has CDR1 LGHNA and CDR2 YSLEER. V gave up 4 bases and J gave up 3 bases, with 8 bases separating them. The length of the CDR3 is 13 residues. DNA of the CDR3: TGCGCCAGCAGCCCGCAAGCTACAGATACGCAGTATTTT. Translation gives CASSPQATDTQYF.

This chain links TRBV4-1 with TRBJ2-7; 10 positions match TRBD2. The V and J ends lost 1 base and 7 bases, in that order; junction bases with no gene match: 13. CDR1 and CDR2 (germline): MGHRA, YSYEKL. This CDR3 is built from 17 residues. CDR3 bases: TGCGCCAGCAGCCAAGGGGTTTTTAGCGGGGGGCAAAGGGAGCAGTACGTC. It is translated as CASSQGVFSGGQREQYV.

The chain combines TRBV19 with TRBJ1-2; perhaps TRBD1 as D (6 bases). V dropped 6 bases and J dropped 0 bases, with 14 bases sitting between them. The length of the CDR3 is 15 residues. CDR1 is LNHDA, CDR2 SQIVND, per germline (reference sequence). CDR3 sequence reads: CASRRTGLANYGYTF. The CDR3 DNA is TGTGCCAGTAGGCGCACAGGGCTTGCTAACTATGGCTACACCTTC.

This clone came up once. J is TRBJ1-1 and V is TRBV12-5, with TRBD1 matching 8 bases. CDR1 and CDR2 (germline): LGHNT, FRNRAP. The CDR3 runs to 19 residues. Germline trimming cut 0 bases from V and 0 bases from J; bases unmatched to any gene: 12. The CDR3 reads CASGLVLDGQGAMNTEAFF. CDR3 nucleotides: TGTGCTAGTGGTTTGGTACTCGACGGCCAGGGGGCGATGAACACTGAAGCTTTCTTT.

V gene TRBV11-3 combines with J gene TRBJ2-1; D gene unclear. From germline, CDR1 is SGHNT and CDR2 YENEEA. The CDR3 extends over 13 amino acids. The V end was cut by 1 base, the J end by 5 bases, with 6 bases between. The CDR3 bases are TGTGCCAGCAGCTTAGGTGTTCACAATGAGCAGTTCTTC. It yields the protein CASSLGVHNEQFF.

The genes are TRBV9 and TRBJ1-3, with a possible D match to TRBD1 (5 bases). V was clipped by 1 base and J by 3 bases, with 8 bases between them. The CDR3 totals 14 residues. Germline CDR1 is SGDLS and CDR2 is YYNGEE. CDR3 amino acids: CASSVQGLGNTIYF. The CDR3 nucleotides read TGTGCCAGCAGCGTACAGGGACTTGGAAACACCATATATTTT.

The rearrangement links TRBV6-5 to TRBJ1-3; the D is unclear. Trimming removed 6 bases from V and 0 bases from J, with 9 bases in between. The germline V gene has CDR1 MNHEY and CDR2 SVGAGI. The CDR3 is made up of 14 amino acids. The CDR3 coding sequence is TGTGCCAGCAGCCCAATGTCCTCTGGAAACACCATATATTTT. Protein sequence: CASSPMSSGNTIYF.

This chain links TRBV5-1 with TRBJ1-4; D unresolved. There are 15 residues in the CDR3. Per the germline V gene, CDR1 is SGHRS and CDR2 is YFSETQ. V was clipped by 3 bases and J by 2 bases, with 11 bases between them. The CDR3 is CASSSGPGTNEKLFF. The CDR3 region has the DNA TGCGCCAGCAGCTCTGGACCGGGGACTAATGAAAAACTGTTTTTT.

The chain links TRBV7-9 to TRBJ1-2, with D unresolved. Germline loops: CDR1 SEHNR, CDR2 FQNEAQ (reference sequence). The V and J ends lost 3 bases and 12 bases respectively, with 14 bases between them. The CDR3 runs 12 residues. The CDR3 DNA follows: TGTGCCAGCAGCTTGAAAGACCAGTTAGACACCTTC. This encodes CASSLKDQLDTF.

The rearrangement joins TRBV5-1 to TRBJ1-4, with a possible D match to TRBD1 (5 bases). In germline, CDR1 is SGHRS, CDR2 YFSETQ. This CDR3 has 14 amino acids. V was cut by 3 bases and J by 6 bases, with 12 bases left in between. The CDR3 protein is CASSSGTADEKLFF. DNA of the CDR3: TGCGCCAGCAGCTCCGGGACGGCAGATGAAAAACTGTTTTTT.

The chain recombines TRBV5-3 with TRBJ2-7; D gene uncertain. TRBV5-3 is placed among ORFs of uncertain function. Trimming shortened V by 10 bases and J by 2 bases, and 10 bases separated the two germline ends. CDR3 length: 11 residues. The CDR3 loop reads CARHTAYEQYV. The CDR3 DNA reads as TGTGCCCGCCACACGGCCTACGAGCAGTACGTC.

The rearrangement uses TRBV5-1 and TRBJ2-2, with D possibly called TRBD1 or TRBD2 (5 bases each). V dropped 2 bases and J dropped 5 bases, with 19 bases sitting between them. Germline lookup yields CDR1 SGHRS and CDR2 YFSETQ. The CDR3 sequence is 17 residues long. The CDR3 DNA reads TGCGCCAGCAGCTTAGCGCCACGTAATGGGGGTACCGGGGAGCTGTTTTTT. It translates to CASSLAPRNGGTGELFF. Using reference TRBV5-1 and TRBJ2-2 for the parts outside the CDR3, the full variable domain is KAGVTQTPRYLIKTRGQQVTLSCSPISGHRSVSWYQQTPGQGLQFLFEYFSETQRNKGNFPGRFSGRQFSNSRSEMNVSTLELGDSALYLCASSLAPRNGGTGELFFGEGSRLTVL.